This T cell receptor beta chain was profiled in a study of response to subunit inactivated influenza vaccine. Findings and limits, study-wide: Only a handful of new T cells, the authors suggested, are recruited with each seasonal influenza vaccination.

This clonotype was counted a few times. Its antigen is unidentified. One entry per CDR3 protein results from TCRdb running MiXCR on the RT-PCR reads. The sample contains about 520,000 distinct CDR3 sequences, around 25% of which appear only once. Germline CDR1 and CDR2: LNHDA and SQIVND (reference sequence). The CDR3 contains 15 residues. Trimming removed 6 bases from V and 0 bases from J, with 13 bases in between. The TCR originated in a man in his forties or fifties who received an inactivated influenza vaccine. V gene TRBV19 combines with J gene TRBJ2-3, with a weak D call TRBD2 (5 bases). Sequenced here: CD4+ T cells sorted from PBMCs, sampled 5 to 6 days after vaccination. The CDR3 is CASRTNSWSTDTQYF. CDR3 coding DNA: TGTGCCAGTAGGACTAATAGTTGGAGCACAGATACGCAGTATTTT. The complete variable domain, with remaining parts taken from reference TRBV19 and TRBJ2-3, reads DGGITQSPKYLFRKEGQNVTLSCEQNLNHDAMYWYRQDPGQGLRLIYYSQIVNDFQKGDIAEGYSVSREKKESFPLTVTSAQKNPTAFYLCASRTNSWSTDTQYFGPGTRLTVL.